This TCR beta chain was sequenced in a study of control samples from healthy donors and cancer patients. Here immunoSEQ multiplex PCR was the method, and the copy in TCRdb shows in-frame clones only, minus some. The table lists approximately 70,000 clones, approximately 86% of them singletons. The CDR3 spans 23 residues. The chain uses TRBV21-1 and TRBJ2-2; the tabulated D call, TRBD1, remains unverified against the DNA. TRBV21-1 is marked as a pseudogene. The receptor was isolated from a man aged 55-75 years in good health. Sequences were obtained from blood. CDR3 DNA sequence: TGTGCCAGCAGCAAAATTGCGTCAGGGGGCGATACAACCTTTACCCCTCTCACCGGGGAGCTGTTTTTT. It yields the protein CASSKIASGGDTTFTPLTGELFF.